These T cell receptor beta chains were read from a single sample in a study of OX40 agonist ivuxolimab in advanced cancers. The table came from immunoSEQ multiplex PCR; TCRdb's copy has only in-frame clones and leaves some out. The sample records tens of thousands of clones, 75% to 90% being singletons. The sequencing here drew on CD4+ or CD8+ T cells sorted from blood, taken in a trial of the OX40 agonist ivuxolimab. The receptors derive from an adult with an advanced solid tumor such as melanoma, head and neck, liver or kidney cancer. Each CDR3 is given with its conserved first and last residue. Each record gives: clone size, V gene, J gene, D gene, CDR3 DNA, CDR3 protein. D genes are given only for firm matches. Clone size is given for some rows only: seen once, a few or many times, or a class if the clone is expanded.

once,TRBV30,TRBJ2-2,TRBD2,TGTGCCTGGAGTGTAAGACTAGCGGGAGGGCCGAGGACCGGGGAGCTGTTTTTT,CAWSVRLAGGPRTGELFF
.,TRBV27,TRBJ2-7,TRBD2,TGTGCCAGCAGTCCGGGACTAGCGGGGGACGAGCAGTACTTC,CASSPGLAGDEQYF
.,TRBV7-8,TRBJ1-1,TRBD1,TGTGCCAGCAGCTACGGACAGGGGGCAGGTAACACTGAAGCTTTCTTT,CASSYGQGAGNTEAFF
.,TRBV6-4,TRBJ1-6,TRBD1,TGTGCCAGCAGTGACCAACAGGGGGGGGAGGATTCACCCCTCCACTTT,CASSDQQGGEDSPLHF
.,TRBV28,TRBJ1-4,TRBD1,TGTGCCAGCAGTTTACAGGGGGCGGGTAATGAAAAACTGTTTTTT,CASSLQGAGNEKLFF
.,TRBV28,TRBJ1-1,.,TGTGCCAGCACCACCCCCGCCAACAGGAACACTGAAGCTTTCTTT,CASTTPANRNTEAFF
.,TRBV7-6,TRBJ2-2,TRBD2,TGTGCCAGCAGCTCCCTAGCGGGGAAGCCCGGGGAGCTGTTTTTT,CASSSLAGKPGELFF
.,TRBV7-6,TRBJ2-5,.,TGTGCCAGCAGCTCGGTGCAAGAGACCCAGTACTTC,CASSSVQETQYF
once,TRBV6-1,TRBJ2-7,.,TGTGCCAGCATGGTCCACAACTCCTACGAGCAGTACTTC,CASMVHNSYEQYF
.,TRBV19,TRBJ2-1,.,TGTGCCAGTAGTATACGGGACCTCGGTGCCAATGAGCAGTTCTTC,CASSIRDLGANEQFF
.,TRBV5-1,TRBJ2-3,.,TGCGCCAGCAGCGAAAGGGGAGGCACAGATACGCAGTATTTT,CASSERGGTDTQYF
.,TRBV19,TRBJ1-1,.,TGTGCCAGTAGGACGCGGGGAAACACTGAAGCTTTCTTT,CASRTRGNTEAFF
.,TRBV5-1,TRBJ2-6,.,TGCGCCAGCAGGGGAGCCGGGTCTACCTACTCTGGGGCCAACGTCCTGACTTTC,CASRGAGSTYSGANVLTF